The present entry profiles one T cell receptor beta chain with its context. Its specificity is unknown. The data belong to a study of CD8 T cells in ankylosing spondylitis. The germline V gene has CDR1 SGHRS and CDR2 YFSETQ. The CDR3 is 13 amino acids. With 7 bases removed from V and 5 bases from J, the gap between germline ends came to 15 bases. The authors made TCR beta libraries by quantitative 5'-RACE with molecular barcodes. One entry per CDR3 protein results from TCRdb running MiXCR on the 5' RACE reads. The table includes 500,000 to 550,000 distinct CDR3 sequences, about 12% detected once. The study, taken as a whole, reports: As reported, disease-linked clones showed significant enrichment in matched ankylosing spondylitis synovial fluid. Seven to nine highly homologous variants made up a TCR beta motif that seemed to typify ankylosing spondylitis blood.

What was sequenced was blood, either unsorted or a sorted T cell fraction (not recorded which). This rearrangement joins TRBV5-1 to TRBJ2-5, with D perhaps matching TRBD2 (5 bases). This receptor was taken from a male donor with ankylosing spondylitis. The CDR3 sequence: CASGQSSGETQYF. The CDR3 DNA follows: TGCGCCAGCGGGCAGAGTTCGGGGGAGACCCAGTACTTC.